This entry features one TCR beta chain sequence. Its antigen is unknown. The data are from a study of T-cell memory formation after mild COVID-19. Findings and limits, study-wide: Pre-infection memory carried some responding clones, suggesting that cross-reactive memory joined. SARS-CoV-2 specificity was not confirmed for second-wave clones peaking on day 37.

TCRdb fed the 5' RACE reads into MiXCR, producing one record per CDR3 protein. Of roughly 250,000 distinct CDR3 sequences listed, about 16% were seen once; the top ten hold about 4%. V was pared by 3 bases and J by 3 bases, with 6 bases between. CDR3 length: 12 amino acids. CDR1 SNHLY and CDR2 FYNNEI come from the germline V gene. Sequencing was performed on PBMCs or a T cell subset sorted from them (not recorded which). J is TRBJ2-7 and V is TRBV2; D not certain. The clonotype was recovered from a man between 18 and 29 years old who had mild COVID-19 (a few samples of this study predate the infection). Cell type and time point are not known. For the CDR3, the DNA is TGTGCCAGCAGTGATGCCGGCTACGAGCAGTACTTC. Translation gives CASSDAGYEQYF.